This T cell receptor beta chain is from a study of cytomegalovirus exposure and HLA in healthy donors. Trimming pared 4 bases from V and 4 bases from J, leaving 17 bases between. CDR1 and CDR2 (germline): KGHSH, LQKENI. The CDR3 is made up of 15 amino acids. These donors counted as nominally healthy when sampled, but unrecorded immune exposures were likely. PCR involved 60 Vbeta and 13 Jbeta primers. The table came from immunoSEQ multiplex PCR; TCRdb's copy has only in-frame clones and leaves some out. Of around 200,000 clones listed, roughly 80% are singletons. The gene calls are TRBV18 and TRBJ2-7; a weak D match, TRBD1 (6 bases). This TCR derives from a woman aged 45-59 years in good health and CMV-seropositive. The sample was PBMCs. Here the CDR3 reads CASSLETGITYEQYF. In DNA, the CDR3 is TGTGCCAGCTCACTGGAGACAGGTATCACGTACGAGCAGTACTTC.